This T cell receptor beta chain comes out of a study of blood T cells in healthy people across ages. Study-wide points: Older individuals had lower TCR beta diversity per million T cells (the decline was roughly linear). With naive T cell percentage, TCR beta diversity showed a strong correlation.

This CDR3 region has 14 residues. Germline V CDR1 and CDR2: MNHNS, SASEGT. V lost 6 bases to trimming and J lost 2 bases; unmatched junction nucleotides: 3. Sample-barcoded 5' priming and a J-beta primer mix drove a second PCR of 7 to 11 cycles. TCRdb fed the 5' RACE reads into MiXCR, producing one record per CDR3 protein. In the table there are approximately 820,000 distinct CDR3 sequences, approximately 44% of which are singletons. As to this clonotype: Its antigen is still unknown.

Input material: blood. The J gene is TRBJ2-3, the V gene TRBV6-1, with 9 bases lining up with TRBD2. This receptor was obtained from a man aged 60 to 75 in good health. In DNA form, the CDR3 reads TGTGCCAGCAGCGGCGGGGGGGCCACAGATACGCAGTATTTT. Its translation is CASSGGGATDTQYF.